Below, 4 T cell receptor beta chains from the same sample are listed, as sequenced in a study of blood T cell repertoires in COVID-19. Only in-frame clones appear in the TCRdb table, and some are missing; sequencing was by immunoSEQ multiplex PCR. In the table there are about 320,000 clones, approximately 85% of which are singletons. The specimen was peripheral blood. The receptors here all came from a human donor in a cohort sampled during active COVID-19.

The V gene is TRBV7-8, the J gene TRBJ1-4; D may be TRBD1 (5 bases). The CDR3 is 16 amino acids. With 11 bases removed from V and 0 bases from J, the gap between germline ends came to 19 bases. Germline V gene lookup returns CDR1 SGHVS and CDR2 FQNEAQ. The CDR3 coding sequence is TGTGCCGGGGGGAATGTGAAGGGTGCAACTAATGAAAAACTGTTTTTT. Its protein is CAGGNVKGATNEKLFF. The variable domain in full, completed from reference TRBV7-8 and TRBJ1-4, reads GAGVSQSPRYKVAKRGQDVALRCDPISGHVSLFWYQQALGQGPEFLTYFQNEAQLDKSGLPSDRFFAERPEGSVSTLKIQRTQQEDSAVYLCAGGNVKGATNEKLFFGSGTQLSVL.

The chain combines TRBV5-1 with TRBJ1-1; D remains unclear. The CDR3 consists of 15 residues. Germline V gene lookup returns CDR1 SGHRS and CDR2 YFSETQ. Trimming left V 0 bases short and J 4 bases short, with 13 bases between. The CDR3 DNA follows: TGCGCCAGCAGCTTGGGATTGACACTTCTCACTGAAGCTTTCTTT. Its protein product is CASSLGLTLLTEAFF.

This chain's CDR3 is CASSVTWAPEKLFF. The CDR3 DNA sequence: TGTGCCAGCAGCGTGACCTGGGCCCCCGAAAAACTGTTTTTT. V usage is TRBV5-8 and J usage is TRBJ1-4; D uncertain. The CDR3 length is 14 residues. Trimming stripped 4 bases from V and 8 bases from J, with 15 bases between. Germline V gene lookup returns CDR1 SGHTS and CDR2 YDEGEE.

CDR3 residues: CASSSDTSYEQYF. CDR3 nucleotides: TGTGCCAGTAGTTCGGACACCTCCTACGAGCAGTACTTC. The chain is built from TRBV19 and TRBJ2-7, with D possibly TRBD1 on 5 matching bases. CDR1 is LNHDA, CDR2 SQIVND, per germline (reference sequence). V shed 5 bases and J shed 0 bases, with 8 bases lying between them. The CDR3 loop spans 13 amino acids.